This entry lists 24 T cell receptor beta chains sequenced from one sample in a study of blood T cell repertoires in COVID-19. Assay: immunoSEQ multiplex PCR; the TCRdb copy retains only in-frame clones and omits some. The sample has roughly 250,000 clones, 65% to 90% seen once. Sequencing input: peripheral blood. Every receptor here comes from a woman in her forties or fifties with acute or convalescent COVID-19.

V and J are TRBV28 and TRBJ1-2, with D tentatively TRBD1 (5 bases). CDR1 and CDR2 (germline): MDHEN, SYDVKM. Trimming shortened V by 1 base and J by 8 bases, and 14 bases separated the two germline ends. The CDR3 extends over 14 amino acids. The CDR3 reads CASSLSAGWNGYTF. In nucleotides, the CDR3 is TGTGCCAGCAGTTTATCGGCAGGGTGGAACGGCTACACCTTC.

This clone was observed a single time. The chain uses TRBV30 and TRBJ1-3; 8 bases are a match to TRBD1. With 0 bases clipped from V and 2 bases from J, the junction kept 0 bases outside the gene matches. From germline, CDR1 is GTSNPN and CDR2 SVGIG (reference sequence). The CDR3 runs to 14 residues. The CDR3 protein is CAWSVQGAGNTIYF. The CDR3 DNA follows: TGTGCCTGGAGTGTACAGGGGGCTGGAAACACCATATATTTT. The whole variable domain, filled in from reference TRBV30 and TRBJ1-3, reads SQTIHQWPATLVQPVGSPLSLECTVEGTSNPNLYWYRQAAGRGLQLLFYSVGIGQISSEVPQNLSASRPQDRQFILSSKKLLLSDSGFYLCAWSVQGAGNTIYFGEGSWLTVV.

CDR3 sequence reads: CASSYLAGDPYEQYF. The CDR3 nucleotides read TGTGCCAGCAGCTACCTCGCCGGGGATCCCTACGAGCAGTACTTC. The chain employs TRBV7-2 and TRBJ2-7, with a tentative D call TRBD2 (5 bases). The germline V gene has CDR1 SGHTA and CDR2 FQGNSA. V dropped 4 bases and J dropped 2 bases, with 15 bases sitting between them. This CDR3 has 15 amino acids. Full variable domain (remainder filled in from reference TRBV7-2 and TRBJ2-7): GAGVSQSPSNKVTEKGKDVELRCDPISGHTALYWYRQSLGQGLEFLIYFQGNSAPDKSGLPSDRFSAERTGGSVSTLTIQRTQQEDSAVYLCASSYLAGDPYEQYFGPGTRLTVT.

The chain employs TRBV11-2 and TRBJ2-7; D is perhaps TRBD1 (6 bases). Germline assignment: CDR1 SGHAT and CDR2 FQNNGV. The CDR3 has 14 amino acids. Trimming removed 5 bases at V and 7 bases at J, with 18 bases between. CDR3 in amino acids: CASSLDSYWMEQYF. DNA of the CDR3: TGTGCCAGCAGCCTGGACAGCTACTGGATGGAGCAGTACTTC.

The chain links TRBV5-5 to TRBJ1-4, with TRBD1 matching over 7 bases. The V gene's germline CDR1 is SGHKS and CDR2 YYEKEE (reference sequence). Trimming took 0 bases from V and 7 from J; bases not matched to a gene: 9. The length of the CDR3 is 16 residues. This chain's CDR3 is CASSLASQGWIEKLFF. CDR3 bases: TGTGCCAGCAGCTTGGCCTCACAGGGGTGGATTGAAAAACTGTTTTTT. Based on the CDR3 plus reference TRBV5-5 and TRBJ1-4, the full variable domain is DAGVTQSPTHLIKTRGQQVTLRCSPISGHKSVSWYQQVLGQGPQFIFQYYEKEERGRGNFPDRFSARQFPNYSSELNVNALLLGDSALYLCASSLASQGWIEKLFFGSGTQLSVL.

The V gene is TRBV6-5, the J gene TRBJ1-2; 8 nucleotides line up with TRBD1. Trimming at V came to 6 bases and at J to 6 bases, leaving 6 bases not matched to a gene. Germline V CDR1 and CDR2: MNHEY, SVGAGI. The CDR3 spans 13 residues. The CDR3: CASRRTGMDGYTF. CDR3 in DNA: TGTGCCAGCAGACGGACAGGGATGGATGGCTACACCTTC.

The chain is built from TRBV6-2 or TRBV6-3 and TRBJ2-3, with D possibly TRBD2 on 5 matching bases. This CDR3 comprises 15 residues. Between the trimmed V and J ends, which lost 4 bases and 2 bases, there was a span of 13 bases. Looked up from germline, CDR1 is MNHEY and CDR2 is SVGEGT. The CDR3 sequence is CASSLGGSTTDTQYF. CDR3 coding DNA: TGTGCCAGCAGTTTAGGAGGATCCACCACAGATACGCAGTATTTT.

The rearrangement links TRBV4-2 to TRBJ1-2, with no clear D. Deletions cut 1 base from V and 4 bases from J, with 16 bases between. The CDR3 contains 16 residues. CDR1 is LGHNA and CDR2 is YNFKEQ in the germline V gene. The DNA of the CDR3 is TGTGCCAGCAGCCAAGCCACGGGGATCCCCTTCTATGGCTACACCTTC. Amino acids: CASSQATGIPFYGYTF.

There are a few counts of this clone. The chain is built from TRBV5-1 and TRBJ1-6, with D unclear. The germline V and J ends were trimmed by 4 bases and 8 bases, with 16 bases remaining between them. Germline CDR1 reads SGHRS; CDR2 reads YFSETQ. The CDR3 contains 15 residues. The CDR3 bases are TGCGCCAGCAGCCCTCGAGAGGGCGGGGATTCACCCCTCCACTTT. It codes for CASSPREGGDSPLHF.

This rearrangement joins TRBV2 to TRBJ1-5; D gene unclear. CDR3 size: 15 residues. Trimming took 7 bases from V and 1 from J, leaving 14 bases between them. Per germline, CDR1 SNHLY and CDR2 FYNNEI. DNA for the CDR3: TGTGCCAGCACCCCGAGCCTGCAAAGCAATCAGCCCCAGCATTTT. Translation: CASTPSLQSNQPQHF. The full variable domain, with the rest looked up from reference TRBV2 and TRBJ1-5, is EPEVTQTPSHQVTQMGQEVILRCVPISNHLYFYWYRQILGQKVEFLVSFYNNEISEKSEIFDDQFSVERPDGSNFTLKIRSTKLEDSAMYFCASTPSLQSNQPQHFGDGTRLSIL.

The J gene is TRBJ2-2, the V gene TRBV5-4; perhaps TRBD1 as D (6 bases). Trimming cost V 1 base and J 1 base, with 11 bases left between them. CDR1 is SGHNT, CDR2 YYREEE, per germline (reference sequence). The CDR3 sequence is 16 residues long. Here the CDR3 reads CASSLIIQGNTGELFF. As DNA, the CDR3 is TGTGCCAGCAGCTTGATAATACAGGGGAACACCGGGGAGCTGTTTTTT.

The rearrangement links TRBV30 to TRBJ1-2, with 7 positions matching TRBD1. The CDR3 spans 16 residues. Germline CDR1 GTSNPN, CDR2 SVGIG (reference sequence). V was clipped by 3 bases and J by 6 bases; unmatched bases: 16. Written as DNA, the CDR3 is TGTGCCTGGAGGGACTTTGGCCACAGGGGAATGGATGGCTACACCTTC. Its translation: CAWRDFGHRGMDGYTF.

This sequence joins TRBV4-1 and TRBJ1-4; 10 bases are shared with TRBD1. Germline V lookup: CDR1 MGHRA, CDR2 YSYEKL. The length of the CDR3 is 16 residues. Germline trimming cut 4 bases from V and 8 bases from J; bases unmatched to any gene: 10. CDR3 DNA: TGCGCCAGCAGCCGACGAGGGACAGGGGAGGGAGAAAAACTGTTTTTT. Protein: CASSRRGTGEGEKLFF.

The V gene is TRBV9, the J gene TRBJ1-1, with 12 bases fitting TRBD1. The CDR3 is made up of 23 amino acids. The germline gives CDR1 SGDLS, CDR2 YYNGEE. The ends lost 0 bases at V and 2 bases at J; junction bases unmatched: 23. CDR3 nucleotide sequence: TGTGCCAGCAGCGTAGTGTTCATGGGACAGGGGGCGATTAGGTGCCTTCAAAACACTGAAGCTTTCTTT. Its protein is CASSVVFMGQGAIRCLQNTEAFF.

J is TRBJ1-1 and V is TRBV24-1; TRBD1 agrees at 10 bases. The germline CDR1 and CDR2 sequences are KGHDR and SFDVKD. This CDR3 has 15 amino acids. J was trimmed by 7 bases and V by 2 bases; bases with no gene match: 6. DNA for the CDR3: TGTGCCACCAGTGATTCGGGACAGGGGAATCTTGAAGCTTTCTTT. Its translation: CATSDSGQGNLEAFF.

The V gene is TRBV19, the J gene TRBJ1-1; D is undetermined. Germline V gene lookup returns CDR1 LNHDA and CDR2 SQIVND (reference sequence). V lost 3 bases and J lost 0, with 14 bases in between. The CDR3 runs 16 residues. DNA of the CDR3: TGTGCCAGTAGTATTCTAGTATCGGGGATGAACACTGAAGCTTTCTTT. It codes for CASSILVSGMNTEAFF.

This clone was seen a few times. A junction boundary mismatches the germline segment, possibly from a read error. The chain carries TRBV3-1 (or the pseudogene TRBV3-2) and TRBJ1-6; D is uncertain. Germline loops: CDR1 LGHDT, CDR2 YNNKEL (reference sequence). This CDR3 is built from 16 residues. As DNA, the CDR3 is TGTGCCAGCAGCCAACTCCCAGGTTCCTCTAATTCACCCCTCCACTTT. This translates into CASSQLPGSSNSPLHF.

This clone turned up a few times. The identical CDR3 is also encoded by other nucleotide sequences in the sample. As DNA, the CDR3 is TGTGCCAGCAGCTTAGCGGGGGTGAACACTGAAGCTTTCTTT. Amino acids: CASSLAGVNTEAFF. The V gene is TRBV11-2, the J gene TRBJ1-1, with TRBD1 as a possible D gene (5 bases). Germline V gene lookup returns CDR1 SGHAT and CDR2 FQNNGV. Trimming shortened V by 1 base and J by 0 bases, and 6 bases separated the two germline ends. This CDR3 spans 14 amino acids.

V gene TRBV19 combines with J gene TRBJ1-5, with TRBD1 as a possible D gene (6 bases). The CDR3 runs to 16 residues. The germline CDR1 and CDR2 sequences are LNHDA and SQIVND (reference sequence). The ends were cut back, 0 bases at V and 0 bases at J, with 9 bases in the middle. The CDR3 reads CASSIEQGHSNQPQHF. The CDR3 nucleotides are TGTGCCAGTAGTATAGAACAGGGCCATAGCAATCAGCCCCAGCATTTT.

This sequence joins TRBV13 and TRBJ1-1, with a possible D match to TRBD1 (6 bases). Trimming took off 1 base at V and 4 bases at J, with 13 bases between the two ends. The CDR3 has 15 amino acids. Germline V lookup: CDR1 PRHDT, CDR2 FYEKMQ (reference sequence). The CDR3 region has the DNA TGTGCCAGCAGCTTAGTATCAGGGGTAGGCACTGAAGCTTTCTTT. Its translation: CASSLVSGVGTEAFF.

This clone has only one observation. This sequence joins TRBV19 and TRBJ1-1; D unresolved. The CDR3 sequence is 13 residues long. The germline CDR1 and CDR2 sequences are LNHDA and SQIVND (reference sequence). The V end was cut by 6 bases, the J end by 2 bases, with 10 bases between. The CDR3 spells CASRPSGNTEAFF. The CDR3 DNA sequence: TGTGCCAGTAGGCCATCGGGAAACACTGAAGCTTTCTTT.

This clone was detected only once. The chain carries TRBV7-3 and TRBJ2-1, with 8 bases lining up with TRBD1. CDR3 length: 16 amino acids. V lost 4 bases to trimming and J lost 2 bases; unmatched junction nucleotides: 7. CDR1 and CDR2 (germline): SGHTA, FQGTGA. CDR3 protein: CASSYSGTGTYNEQFF. CDR3 bases: TGTGCCAGCAGCTACTCCGGGACAGGCACCTACAATGAGCAGTTCTTC.

The gene calls are TRBV3-1 (or the pseudogene TRBV3-2) and TRBJ2-1, with 9 positions matching TRBD1. This CDR3 has 16 amino acids. Germline CDR1 reads LGHDT; CDR2 reads YNNKEL (reference sequence). J lost 2 bases, V lost 1 base, and 3 bases had no gene match. The CDR3 region has the DNA TGTGCCAGCAGCCAAGGACAGGGGGTCACCTACAATGAGCAGTTCTTC. It specifies CASSQGQGVTYNEQFF.

This rearrangement joins TRBV27 to TRBJ2-3, with 12 nucleotides matching TRBD2. The germline V gene encodes CDR1 MNHEY and CDR2 SMNVEV (reference sequence). The junction had 6 bases not matched to a gene; V was cut back by 3 bases and J by 5 bases. CDR3 length equals 16 residues. The CDR3: CASSFRASGRVDTQYF. The CDR3 coding sequence is TGTGCCAGCAGTTTTCGGGCTAGCGGGAGGGTAGATACGCAGTATTTT.